The clone carrying this T cell receptor (beta chain) was seen at least ten times. Antigen unknown. RNA transcripts were the template for amplifying TCR beta CDR3 regions. RT-PCR in the first round (using the HTBI primer set) targeted the TCR CDR3. TCRdb ran MiXCR on the multiplex PCR reads and lists one entry per CDR3 protein. The data show roughly 550,000 distinct CDR3 sequences, roughly 15% seen once. This sample was taken from a study of T cells in Graves' hyperthyroidism and ophthalmopathy. Study results and limitations: Blood also contained most expanded thyroid clonotypes above 0.001.

Unmatched junction bases numbered 5, after V lost 0 bases and J lost 2 bases. The CDR3 loop spans 16 amino acids. In germline, CDR1 is SGHDN, CDR2 FVKESK. The study included ophthalmopathy patients with Clinical Activity Score at least 3, NOSPECS grade at least 4 and duration under 3 months. Out of roughly 10 ml of fresh peripheral blood came the PBMCs. This rearrangement joins TRBV14 to TRBJ2-3, with 7 bases that match TRBD2. Source material: blood. This TCR was recovered from a woman younger than 45 with Graves' ophthalmopathy. This CDR3 reads CASSQEAGVITDTQYF. The CDR3 nucleotides read TGTGCCAGCAGCCAAGAGGCGGGAGTAATCACAGATACGCAGTATTTT.